This T cell receptor beta chain was sequenced during a study of CD8 T cells in Susac syndrome. Sequencing targeted TCR beta in T cells from blood (CD8+ and CD4+). Controls were healthy donors chosen to match patients in age and sex. TEMRA cells underwent FACS enrichment and CD8+ and CD4+ T cells underwent negative isolation. Reverse transcription used roughly 0.5 to 1 ug RNA and random hexamers. The amplification used immunoSEQ multiplex PCR on TCR beta CDR3; it spanned 54 Vbeta and 13 Jbeta. From the immunoSEQ multiplex PCR reads, TCRdb called clonotypes with MiXCR, one entry per CDR3 protein. Here the sample spans 100,000 to 150,000 distinct CDR3 sequences, 90% to 95% being singletons. CDR3 size: 17 residues. V was pared by 2 bases and J by 4 bases, with 19 bases between. Per germline, CDR1 MNHEY and CDR2 SVGAGI.

The TCR was taken from a human donor in good health. V usage is TRBV6-5 and J usage is TRBJ2-3; D ambiguous. The sequenced sample consisted of CD4+ T cells from PBMCs. CDR3 sequence (DNA): TGTGCCAGCAGTTACAATAGGAGTTACGATTTGTCAGATACGCAGTATTTT. This gives the protein CASSYNRSYDLSDTQYF.